This note documents a single TCR beta chain sequence. The antigen remains undetermined. The PCR used 60 Vbeta and 13 Jbeta primers. Libraries were prepared by immunoSEQ multiplex PCR; TCRdb keeps only in-frame clonotypes and omits some of them. The sample records fewer than 150,000 clones, about three quarters being singletons. The sample originates from a study of cytomegalovirus exposure and HLA in healthy donors. The study's findings and limits: A reported reduction in N-insertions relative to the 666-donor mean was seen in an Asian-associated ancestry cluster in a later analysis.

The CDR3 is 17 amino acids. Trimming at V came to 3 bases and at J to 7 bases, leaving 12 bases not matched to a gene. Germline V lookup: CDR1 SGHDT, CDR2 YYEEEE. This rearrangement joins TRBV5-6 to TRBJ2-2; 10 bases fit TRBD1. The receptor was isolated from a human donor in good health. Sequenced input: PBMCs. CDR3 nucleotides: TGTGCCAGCAGCTCGGGATCGACAGGGGGCATTATCGGGGAGCTGTTTTTT. This gives the protein CASSSGSTGGIIGELFF.